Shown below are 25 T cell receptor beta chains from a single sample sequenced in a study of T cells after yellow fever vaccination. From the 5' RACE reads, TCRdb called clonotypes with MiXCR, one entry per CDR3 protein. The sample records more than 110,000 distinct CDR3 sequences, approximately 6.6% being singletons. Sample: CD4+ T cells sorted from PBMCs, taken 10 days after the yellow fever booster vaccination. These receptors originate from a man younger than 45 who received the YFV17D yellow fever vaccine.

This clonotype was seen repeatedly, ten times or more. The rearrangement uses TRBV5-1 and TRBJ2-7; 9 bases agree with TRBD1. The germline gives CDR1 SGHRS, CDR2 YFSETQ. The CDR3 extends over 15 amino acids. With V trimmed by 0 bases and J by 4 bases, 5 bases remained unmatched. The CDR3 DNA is TGCGCCAGCAGCTTGGAGGGACAGGGAGGATACGAGCAGTACTTC. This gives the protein CASSLEGQGGYEQYF.

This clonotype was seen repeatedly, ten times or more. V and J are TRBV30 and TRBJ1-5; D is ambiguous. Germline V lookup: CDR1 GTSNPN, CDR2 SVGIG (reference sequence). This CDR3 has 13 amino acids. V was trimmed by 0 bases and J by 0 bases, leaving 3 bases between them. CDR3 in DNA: TGTGCCTGGAGTGTTCGTAGCAATCAGCCCCAGCATTTT. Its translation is CAWSVRSNQPQHF.

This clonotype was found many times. The DNA of the CDR3 is TGCAGCGTTGGGGGAGCGGGCGGGGAGCTGTTTTTT. Translated: CSVGGAGGELFF. The genes are TRBV29-1 and TRBJ2-2; tentatively, D is TRBD2 (6 bases). Germline V CDR1 and CDR2: SQVTM, ANQGSEA. This CDR3 spans 12 amino acids. The V end was cut by 4 bases, the J end by 7 bases, with 10 bases between.

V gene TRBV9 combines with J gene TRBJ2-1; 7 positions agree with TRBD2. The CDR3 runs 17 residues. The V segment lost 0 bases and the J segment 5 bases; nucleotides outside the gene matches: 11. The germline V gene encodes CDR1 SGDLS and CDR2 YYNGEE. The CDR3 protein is CASSVDSWASGHNEQFF. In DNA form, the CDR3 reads TGTGCCAGCAGCGTAGATTCGTGGGCTAGCGGCCACAATGAGCAGTTCTTC.

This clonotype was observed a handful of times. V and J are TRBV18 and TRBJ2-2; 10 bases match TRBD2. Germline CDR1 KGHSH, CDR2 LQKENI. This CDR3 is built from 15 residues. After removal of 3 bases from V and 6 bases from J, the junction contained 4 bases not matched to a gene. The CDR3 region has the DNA TGTGCCAGCTCACCTCTAGCGGGAGATTCCGGGGAGCTGTTTTTT. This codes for CASSPLAGDSGELFF.

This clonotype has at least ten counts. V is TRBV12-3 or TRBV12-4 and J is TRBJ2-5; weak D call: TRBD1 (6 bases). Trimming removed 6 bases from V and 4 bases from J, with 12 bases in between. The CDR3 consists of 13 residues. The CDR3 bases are TGTGCCAGCAGACAGGGATCGCGAGAGACCCAGTACTTC. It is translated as CASRQGSRETQYF.

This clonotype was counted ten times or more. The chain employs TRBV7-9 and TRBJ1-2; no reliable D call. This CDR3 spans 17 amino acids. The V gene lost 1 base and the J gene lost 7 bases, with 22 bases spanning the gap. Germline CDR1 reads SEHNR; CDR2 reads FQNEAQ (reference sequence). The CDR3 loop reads CASSLGESLLEKSGYTF. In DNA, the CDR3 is TGTGCCAGCAGCTTAGGGGAAAGTTTATTGGAGAAAAGTGGCTACACCTTC.

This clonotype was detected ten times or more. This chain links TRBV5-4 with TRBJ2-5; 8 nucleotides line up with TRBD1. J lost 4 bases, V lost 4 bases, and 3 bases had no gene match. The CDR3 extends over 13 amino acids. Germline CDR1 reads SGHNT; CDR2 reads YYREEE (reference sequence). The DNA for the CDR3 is TGTGCCAGCAGCATGACAGGGGCAGAGACCCAGTACTTC. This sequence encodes CASSMTGAETQYF.

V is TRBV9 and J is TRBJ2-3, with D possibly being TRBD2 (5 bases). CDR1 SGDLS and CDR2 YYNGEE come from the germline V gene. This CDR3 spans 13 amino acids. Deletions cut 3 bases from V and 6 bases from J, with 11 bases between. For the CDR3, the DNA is TGTGCCAGCAGCGCAGCGGTGTTGGATACGCAGTATTTT. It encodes CASSAAVLDTQYF.

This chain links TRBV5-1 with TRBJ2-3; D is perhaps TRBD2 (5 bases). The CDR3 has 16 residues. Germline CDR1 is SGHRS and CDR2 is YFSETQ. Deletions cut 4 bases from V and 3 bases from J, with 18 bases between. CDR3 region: CASSLRPAVGTDTQYF. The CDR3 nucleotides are TGCGCCAGCAGCCTAAGGCCAGCGGTAGGGACAGATACGCAGTATTTT.

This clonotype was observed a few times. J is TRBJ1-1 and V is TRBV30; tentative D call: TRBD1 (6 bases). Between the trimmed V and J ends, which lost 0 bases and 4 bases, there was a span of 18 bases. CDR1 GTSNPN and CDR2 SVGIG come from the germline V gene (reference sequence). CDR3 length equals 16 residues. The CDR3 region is CAWSVQWGARSTEAFF. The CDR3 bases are TGTGCCTGGAGTGTACAATGGGGGGCTCGAAGCACTGAAGCTTTCTTT.

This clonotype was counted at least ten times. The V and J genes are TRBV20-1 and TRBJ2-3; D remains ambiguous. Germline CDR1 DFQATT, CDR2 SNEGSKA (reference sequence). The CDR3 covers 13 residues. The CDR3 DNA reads TGCAATGCGTACGGACCTAACACAGATACGCAGTATTTT. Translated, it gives CNAYGPNTDTQYF.

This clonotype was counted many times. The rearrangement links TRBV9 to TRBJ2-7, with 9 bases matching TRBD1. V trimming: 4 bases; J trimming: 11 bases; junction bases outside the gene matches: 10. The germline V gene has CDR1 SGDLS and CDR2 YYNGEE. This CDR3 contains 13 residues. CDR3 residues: CASSTGQGSQEYF. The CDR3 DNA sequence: TGTGCCAGCAGCACCGGACAGGGGTCCCAGGAGTACTTC.

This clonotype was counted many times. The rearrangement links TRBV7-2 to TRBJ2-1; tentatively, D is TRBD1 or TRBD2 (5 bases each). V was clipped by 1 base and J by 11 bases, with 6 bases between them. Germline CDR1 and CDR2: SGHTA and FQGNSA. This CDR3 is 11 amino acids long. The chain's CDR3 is CASSLGGKQFF. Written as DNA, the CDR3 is TGTGCCAGCAGCTTAGGGGGGAAGCAGTTCTTC.

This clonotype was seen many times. The CDR3 protein is CATRASYTGELFF. The CDR3, as DNA: TGTGCCACCCGGGCGAGTTACACCGGGGAGCTGTTTTTT. The chain joins TRBV12-3 or TRBV12-4 to TRBJ2-2; D unresolved. V gave up 10 bases and J gave up 3 bases, with 12 bases separating them. The CDR3 totals 13 residues.

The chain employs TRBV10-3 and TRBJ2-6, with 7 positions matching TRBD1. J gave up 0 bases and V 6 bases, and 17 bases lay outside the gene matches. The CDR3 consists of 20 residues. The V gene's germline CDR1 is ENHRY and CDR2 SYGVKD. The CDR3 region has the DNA TGTGCCATCAGACAGGGGTTGGGAAAGGGAAGACTCTCTGGGGCCAACGTCCTGACTTTC. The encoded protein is CAIRQGLGKGRLSGANVLTF.

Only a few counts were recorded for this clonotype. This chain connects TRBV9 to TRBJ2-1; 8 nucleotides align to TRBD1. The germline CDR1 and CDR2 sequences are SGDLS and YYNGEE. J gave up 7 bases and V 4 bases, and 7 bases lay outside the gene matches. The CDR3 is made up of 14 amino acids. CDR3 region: CASSSRTGWNEQFF. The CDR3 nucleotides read TGTGCCAGCAGCTCCCGGACAGGGTGGAATGAGCAGTTCTTC.

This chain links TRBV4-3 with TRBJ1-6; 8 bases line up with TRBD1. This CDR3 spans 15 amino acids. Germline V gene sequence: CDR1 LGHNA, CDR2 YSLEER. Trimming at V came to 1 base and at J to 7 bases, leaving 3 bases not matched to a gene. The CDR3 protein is CASSQVNRGNSPLHF. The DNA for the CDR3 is TGCGCCAGCAGCCAAGTGAACAGGGGGAATTCACCCCTCCACTTT.

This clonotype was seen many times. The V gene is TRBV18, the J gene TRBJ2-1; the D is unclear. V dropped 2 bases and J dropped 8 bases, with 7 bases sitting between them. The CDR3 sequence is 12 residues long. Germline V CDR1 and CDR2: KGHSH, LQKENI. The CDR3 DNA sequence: TGTGCCAGCTCACCAGGCTATCATGAGCAGTTCTTC. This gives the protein CASSPGYHEQFF.

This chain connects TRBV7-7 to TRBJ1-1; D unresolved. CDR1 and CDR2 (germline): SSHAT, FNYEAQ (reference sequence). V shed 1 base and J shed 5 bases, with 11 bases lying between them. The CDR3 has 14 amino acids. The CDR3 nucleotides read TGTGCCAGCAGCTTAGGTGTGGGAGCGACTGAAGCTTTCTTT. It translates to CASSLGVGATEAFF. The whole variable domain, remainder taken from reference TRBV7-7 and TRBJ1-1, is GAGVSQSPRYKVTKRGQDVTLRCDPISSHATLYWYQQALGQGPEFLTYFNYEAQPDKSGLPSDRFSAERPEGSISTLTIQRTEQRDSAMYRCASSLGVGATEAFFGQGTRLTVV.

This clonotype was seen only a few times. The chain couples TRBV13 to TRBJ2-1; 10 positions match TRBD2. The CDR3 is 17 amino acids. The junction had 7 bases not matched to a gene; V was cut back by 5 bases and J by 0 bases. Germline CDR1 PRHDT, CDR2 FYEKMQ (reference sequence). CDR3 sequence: CASSHRTSGSSYNEQFF. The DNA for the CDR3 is TGTGCCAGCAGCCACCGGACTAGCGGAAGCTCCTACAATGAGCAGTTCTTC.

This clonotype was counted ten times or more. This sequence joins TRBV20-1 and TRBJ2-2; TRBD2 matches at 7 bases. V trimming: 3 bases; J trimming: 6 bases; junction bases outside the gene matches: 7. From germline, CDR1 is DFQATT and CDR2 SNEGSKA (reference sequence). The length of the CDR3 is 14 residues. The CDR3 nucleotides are TGCAGTGCTAGTGACGGGACTATTCCCGGGGAGCTGTTTTTT. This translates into CSASDGTIPGELFF.

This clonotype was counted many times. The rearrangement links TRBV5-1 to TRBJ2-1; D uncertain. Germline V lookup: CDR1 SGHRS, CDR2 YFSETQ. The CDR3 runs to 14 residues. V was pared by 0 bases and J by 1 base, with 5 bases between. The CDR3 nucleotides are TGCGCCAGCAGCTTGGGAGAGTCCTACAATGAGCAGTTCTTC. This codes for CASSLGESYNEQFF.

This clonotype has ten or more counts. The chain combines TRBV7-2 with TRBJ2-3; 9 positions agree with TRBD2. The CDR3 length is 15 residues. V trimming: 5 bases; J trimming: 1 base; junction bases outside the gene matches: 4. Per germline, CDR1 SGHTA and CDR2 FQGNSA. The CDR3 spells CASSPAGGRTDTQYF. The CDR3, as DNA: TGTGCCAGCAGCCCGGCGGGGGGGCGCACAGATACGCAGTATTTT. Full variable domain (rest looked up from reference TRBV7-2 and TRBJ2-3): GAGVSQSPSNKVTEKGKDVELRCDPISGHTALYWYRQSLGQGLEFLIYFQGNSAPDKSGLPSDRFSAERTGGSVSTLTIQRTQQEDSAVYLCASSPAGGRTDTQYFGPGTRLTVL.

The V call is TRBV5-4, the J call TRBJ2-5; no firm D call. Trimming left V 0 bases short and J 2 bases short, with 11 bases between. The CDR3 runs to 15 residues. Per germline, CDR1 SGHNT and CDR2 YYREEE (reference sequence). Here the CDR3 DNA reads TGTGCCAGCAGCTTGGATCGTGACGGACAAGAGACCCAGTACTTC. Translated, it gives CASSLDRDGQETQYF.